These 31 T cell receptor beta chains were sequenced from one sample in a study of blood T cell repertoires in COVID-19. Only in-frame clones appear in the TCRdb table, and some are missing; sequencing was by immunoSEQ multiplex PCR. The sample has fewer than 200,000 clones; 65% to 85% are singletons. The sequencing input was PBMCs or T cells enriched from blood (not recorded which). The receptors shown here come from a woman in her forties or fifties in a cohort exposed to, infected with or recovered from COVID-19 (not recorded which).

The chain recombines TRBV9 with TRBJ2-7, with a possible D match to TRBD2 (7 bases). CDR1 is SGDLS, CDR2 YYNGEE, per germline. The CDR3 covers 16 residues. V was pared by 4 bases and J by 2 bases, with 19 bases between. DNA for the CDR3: TGTGCCAGCAGCCCCGGAAGCGGGACACCAGCCTACGAGCAGTACTTC. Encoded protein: CASSPGSGTPAYEQYF. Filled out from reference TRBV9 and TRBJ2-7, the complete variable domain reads DSGVTQTPKHLITATGQRVTLRCSPRSGDLSVYWYQQSLDQGLQFLIQYYNGEERAKGNILERFSAQQFPDLHSELNLSSLELGDSALYFCASSPGSGTPAYEQYFGPGTRLTVT.

CDR3 bases: TGTGCCAGCAGCCGCGGGGTTGCCGAGCAGTACTTC. Translation: CASSRGVAEQYF. This rearrangement joins TRBV7-9 to TRBJ2-7; D is perhaps TRBD2 (6 bases). The germline V and J ends were trimmed by 5 bases and 6 bases, with 11 bases remaining between them. The CDR3 length is 12 residues. In germline, CDR1 is SEHNR, CDR2 FQNEAQ (reference sequence).

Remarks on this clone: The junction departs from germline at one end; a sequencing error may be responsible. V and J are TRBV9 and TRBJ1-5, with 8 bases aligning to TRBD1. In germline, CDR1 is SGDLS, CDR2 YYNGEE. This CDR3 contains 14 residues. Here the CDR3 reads CASSVSGGKQPQHF. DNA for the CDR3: TGTGCCAGCAGCGTATCAGGGGGCAAACAGCCCCAGCATTTT.

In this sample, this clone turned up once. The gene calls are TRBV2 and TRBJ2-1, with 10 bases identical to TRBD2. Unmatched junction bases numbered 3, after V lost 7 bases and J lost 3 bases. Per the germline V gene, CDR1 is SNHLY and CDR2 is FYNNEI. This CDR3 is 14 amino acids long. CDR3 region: CASTLAGVYNEQFF. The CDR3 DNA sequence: TGTGCCAGCACGCTAGCGGGAGTCTACAATGAGCAGTTCTTC.

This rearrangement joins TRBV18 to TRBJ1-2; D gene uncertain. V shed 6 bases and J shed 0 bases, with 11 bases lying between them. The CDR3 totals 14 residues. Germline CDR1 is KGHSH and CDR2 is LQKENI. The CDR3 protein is CASSRGDPNYGYTF. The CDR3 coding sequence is TGTGCCAGCTCCCGGGGTGACCCTAACTATGGCTACACCTTC.

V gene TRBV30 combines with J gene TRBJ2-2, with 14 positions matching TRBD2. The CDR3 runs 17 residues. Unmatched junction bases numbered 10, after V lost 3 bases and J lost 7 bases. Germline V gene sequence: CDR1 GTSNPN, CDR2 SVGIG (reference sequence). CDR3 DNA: TGTGCCTGGAGGCCCCGGACTAGCGGGAGGACGGGCGGGGAGCTGTTTTTT. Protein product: CAWRPRTSGRTGGELFF.

The CDR3 DNA is TGCGCCAGCACTGGACAGGGACCTTATGGCTACACCTTC. It encodes CASTGQGPYGYTF. The chain links TRBV5-1 to TRBJ1-2; 8 bases match TRBD1. CDR3 length: 13 residues. The germline V gene has CDR1 SGHRS and CDR2 YFSETQ. The junction had 6 bases not matched to a gene; V was cut back by 6 bases and J by 5 bases. Full variable domain (outside the CDR3, taken from reference TRBV5-1 and TRBJ1-2): KAGVTQTPRYLIKTRGQQVTLSCSPISGHRSVSWYQQTPGQGLQFLFEYFSETQRNKGNFPGRFSGRQFSNSRSEMNVSTLELGDSALYLCASTGQGPYGYTFGSGTRLTVV.

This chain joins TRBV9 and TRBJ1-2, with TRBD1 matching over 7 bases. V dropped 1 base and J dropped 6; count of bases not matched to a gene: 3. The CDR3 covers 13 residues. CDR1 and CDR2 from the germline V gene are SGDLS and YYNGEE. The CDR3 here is CASSVNTGDGYTF. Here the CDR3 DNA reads TGTGCCAGCAGCGTAAACACAGGGGATGGCTACACCTTC. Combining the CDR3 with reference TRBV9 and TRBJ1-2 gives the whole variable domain DSGVTQTPKHLITATGQRVTLRCSPRSGDLSVYWYQQSLDQGLQFLIQYYNGEERAKGNILERFSAQQFPDLHSELNLSSLELGDSALYFCASSVNTGDGYTFGSGTRLTVV.

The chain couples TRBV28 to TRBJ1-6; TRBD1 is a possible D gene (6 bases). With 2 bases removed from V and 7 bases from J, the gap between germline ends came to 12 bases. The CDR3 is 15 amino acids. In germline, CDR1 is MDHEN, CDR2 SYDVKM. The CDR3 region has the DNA TGTGCCAGCAGTTTACCAGGACAGAGCAATTCACCCCTCCACTTT. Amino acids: CASSLPGQSNSPLHF.

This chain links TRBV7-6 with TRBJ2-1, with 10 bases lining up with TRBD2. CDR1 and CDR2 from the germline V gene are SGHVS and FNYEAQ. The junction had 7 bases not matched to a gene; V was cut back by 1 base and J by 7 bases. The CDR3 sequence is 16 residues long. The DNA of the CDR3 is TGTGCCAGCAGCTTAGTCGGAGCGGGGGGGATGAATGAGCAGTTCTTC. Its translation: CASSLVGAGGMNEQFF.

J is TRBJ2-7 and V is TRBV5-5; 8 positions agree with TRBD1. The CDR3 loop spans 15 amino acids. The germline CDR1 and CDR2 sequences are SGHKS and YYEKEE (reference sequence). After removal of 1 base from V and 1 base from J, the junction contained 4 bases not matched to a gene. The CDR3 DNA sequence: TGTGCCAGCAGCTTGTTCGGACAGGGATCCTACGAGCAGTACTTC. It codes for CASSLFGQGSYEQYF.

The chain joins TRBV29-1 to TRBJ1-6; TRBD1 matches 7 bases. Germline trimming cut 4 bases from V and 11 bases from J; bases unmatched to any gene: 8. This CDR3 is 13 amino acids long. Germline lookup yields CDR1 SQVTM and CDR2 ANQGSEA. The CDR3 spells CSVAETGNAPLHF. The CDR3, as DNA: TGCAGCGTTGCCGAGACAGGGAATGCACCCCTCCACTTT.

CDR3 DNA: TGTGCCAGCAGTTACACGGGACAGGGGGCTGTGTACTCTGGGGCCAACGTCCTGACTTTC. This sequence encodes CASSYTGQGAVYSGANVLTF. The V gene is TRBV6-2 or TRBV6-3, the J gene TRBJ2-6; 12 bases fit TRBD1. The V and J ends lost 2 bases and 0 bases, in that order; junction bases with no gene match: 8. The CDR3 spans 20 residues. Per germline, CDR1 MNHEY and CDR2 SVGEGT.

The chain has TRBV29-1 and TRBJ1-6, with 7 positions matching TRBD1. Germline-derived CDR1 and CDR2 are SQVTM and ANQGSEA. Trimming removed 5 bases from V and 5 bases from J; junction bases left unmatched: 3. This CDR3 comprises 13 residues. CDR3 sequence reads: CSVSDRDNSPLHF. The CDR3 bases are TGCAGCGTTTCCGACAGGGATAATTCACCCCTCCACTTT.

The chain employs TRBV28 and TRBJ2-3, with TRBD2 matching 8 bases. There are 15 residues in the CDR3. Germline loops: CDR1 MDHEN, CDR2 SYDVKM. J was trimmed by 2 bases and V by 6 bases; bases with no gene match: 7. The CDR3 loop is CASSSGRGLTDTQYF. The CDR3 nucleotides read TGTGCCAGCAGCAGCGGGAGAGGCCTCACAGATACGCAGTATTTT.

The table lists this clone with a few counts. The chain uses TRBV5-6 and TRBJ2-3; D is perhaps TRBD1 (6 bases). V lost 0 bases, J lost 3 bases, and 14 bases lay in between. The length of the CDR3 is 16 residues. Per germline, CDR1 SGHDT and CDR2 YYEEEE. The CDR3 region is CASSLVGAGETDTQYF. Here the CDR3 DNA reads TGTGCCAGCAGCTTGGTCGGGGCAGGGGAGACAGATACGCAGTATTTT. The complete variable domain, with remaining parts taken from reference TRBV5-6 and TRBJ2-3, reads DAGVTQSPTHLIKTRGQQVTLRCSPKSGHDTVSWYQQALGQGPQFIFQYYEEEERQRGNFPDRFSGHQFPNYSSELNVNALLLGDSALYLCASSLVGAGETDTQYFGPGTRLTVL.

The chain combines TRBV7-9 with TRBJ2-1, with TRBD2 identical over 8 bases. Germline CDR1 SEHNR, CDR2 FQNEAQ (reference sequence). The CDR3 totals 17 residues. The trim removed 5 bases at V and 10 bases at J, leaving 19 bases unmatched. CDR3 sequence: CASSASGLVGGLREQFF. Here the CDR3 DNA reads TGTGCCAGCAGCGCCTCGGGACTAGTCGGTGGGTTGAGGGAGCAGTTCTTC.

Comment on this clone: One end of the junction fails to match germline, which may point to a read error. Written as DNA, the CDR3 is TGTGCCAGCAGCGTAACACAGGGACAGCCCCAGCATTTT. Protein sequence: CASSVTQGQPQHF. V and J are TRBV7-3 and TRBJ1-5; TRBD1 is a possible D gene (6 bases). Germline lookup yields CDR1 SGHTA and CDR2 FQGTGA. This CDR3 contains 13 residues.

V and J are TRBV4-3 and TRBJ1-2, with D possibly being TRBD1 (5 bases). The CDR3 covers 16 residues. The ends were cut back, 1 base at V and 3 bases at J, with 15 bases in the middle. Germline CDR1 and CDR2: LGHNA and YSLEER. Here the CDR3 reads CASSQVRQGGYYGYTF. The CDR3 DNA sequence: TGCGCCAGCAGCCAAGTCAGGCAGGGAGGATACTATGGCTACACCTTC.

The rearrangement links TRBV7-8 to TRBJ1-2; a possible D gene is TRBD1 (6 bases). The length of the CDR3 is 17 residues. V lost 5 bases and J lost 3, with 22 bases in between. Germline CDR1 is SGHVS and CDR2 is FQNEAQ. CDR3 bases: TGTGCCAGCAGCCAAGGCCCCAGGACAGCTCTCCACTATGGCTACACCTTC. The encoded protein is CASSQGPRTALHYGYTF.

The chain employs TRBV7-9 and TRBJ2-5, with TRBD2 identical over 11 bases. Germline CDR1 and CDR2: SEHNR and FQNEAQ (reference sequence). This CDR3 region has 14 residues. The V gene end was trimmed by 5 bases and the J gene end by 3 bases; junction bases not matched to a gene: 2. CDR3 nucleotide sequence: TGTGCCAGCAGCCGGGGACTAGCGGAAGAGACCCAGTACTTC. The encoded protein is CASSRGLAEETQYF.

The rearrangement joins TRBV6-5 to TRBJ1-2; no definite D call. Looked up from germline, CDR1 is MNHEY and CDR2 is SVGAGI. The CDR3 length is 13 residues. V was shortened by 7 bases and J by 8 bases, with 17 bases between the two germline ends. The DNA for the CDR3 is TGTGCCAGCACTACCGGGAGATCGTCGGGCTACACCTTC. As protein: CASTTGRSSGYTF.

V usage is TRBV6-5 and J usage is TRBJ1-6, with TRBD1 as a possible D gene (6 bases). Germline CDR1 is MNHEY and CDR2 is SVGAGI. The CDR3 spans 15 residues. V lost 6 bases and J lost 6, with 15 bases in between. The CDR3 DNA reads TGTGCCAGCAGCCGACAAGGACAGACTAATTCACCCCTCCACTTT. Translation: CASSRQGQTNSPLHF.

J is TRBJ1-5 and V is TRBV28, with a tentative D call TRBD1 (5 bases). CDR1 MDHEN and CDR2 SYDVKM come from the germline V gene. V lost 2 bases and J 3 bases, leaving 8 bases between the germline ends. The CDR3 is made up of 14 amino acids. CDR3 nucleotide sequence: TGTGCCAGCAGTTTACAGGGCCCCAATCAGCCCCAGCATTTT. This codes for CASSLQGPNQPQHF.

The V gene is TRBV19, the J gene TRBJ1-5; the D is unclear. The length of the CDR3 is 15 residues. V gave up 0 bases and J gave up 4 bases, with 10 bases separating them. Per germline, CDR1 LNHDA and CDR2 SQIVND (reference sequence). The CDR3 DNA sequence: TGTGCCAGTAGTATAGAAGGTACACTAAATCAGCCCCAGCATTTT. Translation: CASSIEGTLNQPQHF. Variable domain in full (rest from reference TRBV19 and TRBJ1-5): DGGITQSPKYLFRKEGQNVTLSCEQNLNHDAMYWYRQDPGQGLRLIYYSQIVNDFQKGDIAEGYSVSREKKESFPLTVTSAQKNPTAFYLCASSIEGTLNQPQHFGDGTRLSIL.

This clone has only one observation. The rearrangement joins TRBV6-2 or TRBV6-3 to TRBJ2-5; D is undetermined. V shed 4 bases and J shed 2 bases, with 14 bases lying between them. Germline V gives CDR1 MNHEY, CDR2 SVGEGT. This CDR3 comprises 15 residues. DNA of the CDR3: TGTGCCAGCAGTTCTCCCGCAAGCGTACAAGAGACCCAGTACTTC. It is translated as CASSSPASVQETQYF.

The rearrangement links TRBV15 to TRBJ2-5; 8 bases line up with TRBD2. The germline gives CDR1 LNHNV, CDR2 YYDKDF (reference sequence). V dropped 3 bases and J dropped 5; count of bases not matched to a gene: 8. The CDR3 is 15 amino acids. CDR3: CATSRTGTREETQYF. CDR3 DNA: TGTGCCACCAGCAGGACCGGGACTAGGGAGGAGACCCAGTACTTC.

This CDR3 reads CASSQSLQSSGNTIYF. CDR3 in DNA: TGCGCCAGCAGCCAATCCCTACAGAGCTCTGGAAACACCATATATTTT. V is TRBV4-3 and J is TRBJ1-3; no definite D call. Trimming cost V 2 bases and J 0 bases, with 11 bases left between them. Germline V gene lookup returns CDR1 LGHNA and CDR2 YSLEER. This CDR3 is built from 16 residues.

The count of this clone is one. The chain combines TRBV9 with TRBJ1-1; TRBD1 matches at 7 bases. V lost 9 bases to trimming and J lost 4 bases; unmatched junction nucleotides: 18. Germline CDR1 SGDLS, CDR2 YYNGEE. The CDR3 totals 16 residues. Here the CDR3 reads CANMKPDRERSTEAFF. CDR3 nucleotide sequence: TGTGCCAACATGAAACCTGACAGGGAGAGGAGCACTGAAGCTTTCTTT.

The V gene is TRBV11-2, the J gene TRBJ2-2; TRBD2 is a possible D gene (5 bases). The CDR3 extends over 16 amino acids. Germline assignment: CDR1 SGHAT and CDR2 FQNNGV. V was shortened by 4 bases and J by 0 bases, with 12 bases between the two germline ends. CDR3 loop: CASSWDRDSNTGELFF. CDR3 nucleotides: TGTGCCAGCAGCTGGGATCGGGATTCGAACACCGGGGAGCTGTTTTTT.

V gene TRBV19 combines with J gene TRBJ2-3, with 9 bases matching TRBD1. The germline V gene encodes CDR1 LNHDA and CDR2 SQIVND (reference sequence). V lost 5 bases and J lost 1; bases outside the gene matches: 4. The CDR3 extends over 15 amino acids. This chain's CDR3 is CASSWGQGGTDTQYF. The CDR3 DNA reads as TGTGCCAGTAGTTGGGGACAGGGCGGCACAGATACGCAGTATTTT.